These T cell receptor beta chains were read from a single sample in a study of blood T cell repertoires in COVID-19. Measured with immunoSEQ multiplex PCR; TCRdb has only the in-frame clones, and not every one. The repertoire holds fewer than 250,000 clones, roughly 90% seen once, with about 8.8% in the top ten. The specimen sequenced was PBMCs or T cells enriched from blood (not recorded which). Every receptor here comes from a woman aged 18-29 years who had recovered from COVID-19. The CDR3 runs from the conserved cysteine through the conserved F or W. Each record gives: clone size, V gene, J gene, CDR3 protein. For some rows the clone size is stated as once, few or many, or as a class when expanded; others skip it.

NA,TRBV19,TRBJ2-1,CASSIVGGGPYNEQFF
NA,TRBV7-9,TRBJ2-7,CASRPGGAGSYEQYF
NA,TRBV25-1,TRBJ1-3,CASSEQGARAGNTIYF
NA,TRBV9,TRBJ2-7,CASSVEERGGFYEQYF
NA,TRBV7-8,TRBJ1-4,CASSVVETDEKLFF
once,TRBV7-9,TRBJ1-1,CASSFFGGGAEAFF
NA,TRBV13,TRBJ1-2,CASSLAPGVEGYTF
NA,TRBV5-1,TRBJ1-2,CASSSGGEGNLYGYTF
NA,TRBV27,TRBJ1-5,CASSPRLEQPQHF
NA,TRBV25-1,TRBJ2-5,CASSPGRRNQETQYF
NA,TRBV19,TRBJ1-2,CASSIGTSYGYTF
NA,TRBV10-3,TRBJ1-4,CAISESGRVGEKLFF
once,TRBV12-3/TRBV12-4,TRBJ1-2,CASSWTGGGYTF